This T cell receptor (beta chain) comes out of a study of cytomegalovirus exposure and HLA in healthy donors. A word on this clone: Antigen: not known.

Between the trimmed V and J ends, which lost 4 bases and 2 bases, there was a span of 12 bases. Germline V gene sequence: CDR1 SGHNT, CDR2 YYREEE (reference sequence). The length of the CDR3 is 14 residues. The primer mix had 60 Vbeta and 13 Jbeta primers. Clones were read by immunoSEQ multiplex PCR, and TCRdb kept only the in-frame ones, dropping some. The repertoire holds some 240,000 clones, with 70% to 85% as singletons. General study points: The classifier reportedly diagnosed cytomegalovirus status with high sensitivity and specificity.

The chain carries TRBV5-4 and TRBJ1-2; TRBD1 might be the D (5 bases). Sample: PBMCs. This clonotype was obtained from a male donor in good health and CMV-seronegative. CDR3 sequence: CASSQTTVNYGYTF. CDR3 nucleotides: TGTGCCAGCAGCCAGACGACAGTCAACTATGGCTACACCTTC.